This T cell receptor (beta chain) was retrieved from a study of CXCR3-negative and CXCR3-positive naive CD8 T cells. Study background: Roughly 1.5 +/- 0.3 million TRB reads came from each library, giving some 140 million in total. General observations from the study: The study found comparably high diversity in both naive subsets and much lower diversity in memory CD8+ cells.

The CDR3 runs to 14 residues. UMI labels and 5' RACE were used to prepare the TRB cDNA libraries. TCRdb re-called the 5' RACE reads and shows each CDR3 protein once, DNA omitted. The ten top clones account for 0.49%, within a sample of 150,000 or so distinct CDR3 sequences. As to this clonotype: Its specificity is not known.

This sequence originates from a human donor in good health. Some clones in this sample may be carry-over from other donors' samples. The sample consisted of naive CXCR3- CD8+ T cells from blood. Subset defined: CD45RO-CCR7+CD27+CD95- naive CD8+ T cells lacking CXCR3 (TNR3-). The chain joins TRBV12-3 or TRBV12-4 to TRBJ2-7; TCRdb selects TRBD1, and the lack of DNA leaves this call unchecked. This CDR3 reads CASSDRGLSYEQYF.